The clone carrying this T cell receptor beta chain was detected only a few times. Its antigen remains unknown. A library prepared for alpha chains yielded this beta chain as an off-target read; its size is of little meaning. These data are taken from a study of spatial heterogeneity in lung cancer. As for the study in general: Every unique TCR and UMI combination, on average, appeared more than ten times in raw reads. Broader study findings: Tumoral mutation counts were tracked by counts of expanded intratumoral alpha and beta TCRs.

With 0 bases removed from V and 5 bases from J, the gap between germline ends came to 3 bases. Germline loops: CDR1 SGHTA, CDR2 FQGNSA. The CDR3 runs to 12 residues. Time point indicated: sample taken at primary tumor resection. A total of 72 untreated early-stage non-small cell lung cancer patients served as donors. TCRdb redid the calling of the 5' RACE reads with MiXCR, one entry per CDR3 protein. This table has 14,000 or so distinct CDR3 sequences, approximately 4.5% appearing once. This sequence originates from a female donor with early-stage non-small cell lung cancer. V gene TRBV7-2 combines with J gene TRBJ2-3, with D unresolved. The source was lung tumor tissue, collected at surgery. CDR3 sequence (DNA): TGTGCCAGCAGCTTAGCCGTAGATACGCAGTATTTT. The encoded protein is CASSLAVDTQYF.